This TCR beta chain was recorded in a study of regulatory T cells in long-lasting Graves disease. The authors built TCR beta libraries using iRepertoire HTBI primers and Arm-PCR of CDR3 regions. TCRdb re-analysed the multiplex PCR reads in MiXCR, keeping a single row per CDR3 protein. Of about 420,000 distinct CDR3 sequences in the sample, about 15% were seen once. V shed 2 bases, J shed 2 bases, and the junction held 2 bases outside the gene matches. This CDR3 is built from 15 residues. The germline gives CDR1 SGHVS, CDR2 FQNEAQ. Findings and limits, study-wide: Analysis covered peripheral blood alone, not thyroid tissue.

Worth noting for this clonotype: Its specificity is not known. A much larger clone differs from this one at a single base, so this may be a read error.

Specified time point: newly diagnosed GD, antithyroid drugs for less than 3 months. PBMCs were the source of the RNA used for TCR sequencing. The same sample was also used in a study of T cells in Graves' hyperthyroidism and ophthalmopathy.

The chain carries TRBV7-8 and TRBJ2-7; 11 bases are shared with TRBD2. This specimen was peripheral blood mononuclear cells (PBMCs), taken at new diagnosis, from a patient treated with antithyroid drugs. The source of this sequence is a woman younger than 30 with Graves disease. DNA for the CDR3: TGTGCCAGCAGCTTAACTAGCGGGAGAACCTACGAGCAGTACTTC. It translates to CASSLTSGRTYEQYF.